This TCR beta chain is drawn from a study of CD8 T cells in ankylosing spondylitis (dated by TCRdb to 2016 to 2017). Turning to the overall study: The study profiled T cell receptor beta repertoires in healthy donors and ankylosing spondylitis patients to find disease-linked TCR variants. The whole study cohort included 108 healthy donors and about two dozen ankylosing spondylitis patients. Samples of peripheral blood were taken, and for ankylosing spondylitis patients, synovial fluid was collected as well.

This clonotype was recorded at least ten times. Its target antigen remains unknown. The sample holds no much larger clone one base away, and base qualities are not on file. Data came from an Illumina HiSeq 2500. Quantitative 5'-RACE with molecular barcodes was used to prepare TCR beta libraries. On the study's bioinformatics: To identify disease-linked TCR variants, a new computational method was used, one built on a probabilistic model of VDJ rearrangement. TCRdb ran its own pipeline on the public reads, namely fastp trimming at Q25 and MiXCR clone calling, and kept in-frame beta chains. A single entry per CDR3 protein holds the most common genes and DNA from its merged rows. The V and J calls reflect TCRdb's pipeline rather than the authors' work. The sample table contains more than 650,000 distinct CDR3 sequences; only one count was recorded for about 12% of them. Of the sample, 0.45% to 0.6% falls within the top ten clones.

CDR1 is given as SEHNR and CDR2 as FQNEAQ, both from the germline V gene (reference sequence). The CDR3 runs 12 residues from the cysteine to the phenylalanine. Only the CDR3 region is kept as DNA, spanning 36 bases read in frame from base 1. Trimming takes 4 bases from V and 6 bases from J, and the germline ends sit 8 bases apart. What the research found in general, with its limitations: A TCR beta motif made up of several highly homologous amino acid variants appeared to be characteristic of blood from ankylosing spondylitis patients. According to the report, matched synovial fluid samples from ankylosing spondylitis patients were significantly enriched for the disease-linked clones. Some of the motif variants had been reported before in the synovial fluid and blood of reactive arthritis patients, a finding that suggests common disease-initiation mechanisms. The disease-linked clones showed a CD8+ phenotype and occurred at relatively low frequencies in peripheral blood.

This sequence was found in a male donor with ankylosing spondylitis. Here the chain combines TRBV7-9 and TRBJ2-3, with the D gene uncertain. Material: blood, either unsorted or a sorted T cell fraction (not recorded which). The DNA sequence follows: TGTGCCAGCAGCTATTATGGGGATACGCAGTATTTT. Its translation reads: CASSYYGDTQYF.